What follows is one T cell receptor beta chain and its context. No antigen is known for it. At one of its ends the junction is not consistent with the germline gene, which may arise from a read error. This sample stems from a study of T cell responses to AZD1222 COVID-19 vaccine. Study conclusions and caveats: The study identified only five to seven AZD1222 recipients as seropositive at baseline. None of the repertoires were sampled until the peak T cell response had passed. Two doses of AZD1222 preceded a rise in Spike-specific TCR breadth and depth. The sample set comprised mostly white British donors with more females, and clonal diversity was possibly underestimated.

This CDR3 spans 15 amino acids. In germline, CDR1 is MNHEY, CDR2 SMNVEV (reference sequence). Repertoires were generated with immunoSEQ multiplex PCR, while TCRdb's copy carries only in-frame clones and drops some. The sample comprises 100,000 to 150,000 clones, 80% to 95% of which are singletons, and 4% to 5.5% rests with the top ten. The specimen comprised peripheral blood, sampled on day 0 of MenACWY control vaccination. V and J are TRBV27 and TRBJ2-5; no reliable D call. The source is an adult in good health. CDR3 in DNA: TGTGCCAGCAGTCTATCCCCCACCATGAAGGAGACCCAGTACTTC. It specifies CASSLSPTMKETQYF.